The 29 T cell receptor beta chains below come from one sample, sequenced in a study of PD-1 blockade in classical Hodgkin lymphoma. Libraries were prepared by immunoSEQ multiplex PCR; TCRdb keeps only in-frame clonotypes and omits some of them. The data hold 20,000 to 25,000 clones, with 70% to 80% observed a single time. The time point denotes: cycle 4 day 1 (C4D1), after 5 to 7 weeks of nivolumab. All patients experienced relapse after autologous stem cell transplantation, and brentuximab vedotin exposure was variable. It was by magnetic negative selection that CD4+ T cells were purified from thawed PBMCs. The sequenced sample was CD4+ T cells from blood, obtained before the fourth cycle of nivolumab. These receptors were taken from a human donor with classical Hodgkin lymphoma.

This clone was seen a few times. The rearrangement uses TRBV18 and TRBJ1-6; D is unclear. Looked up from germline, CDR1 is KGHSH and CDR2 is LQKENI. The CDR3 spans 15 residues. Trimming took 3 bases from V and 10 from J, leaving 16 bases between them. The CDR3, as DNA: TGTGCCAGCTCACCGGAATTGGGGAAGGGATCACCCCTCCACTTT. The encoded protein is CASSPELGKGSPLHF.

The chain joins TRBV4-2 to TRBJ1-4; D is undetermined. V shed 0 bases and J shed 10 bases, with 9 bases lying between them. Germline V CDR1 and CDR2: LGHNA, YNFKEQ. This CDR3 region has 13 residues. CDR3 nucleotide sequence: TGTGCCAGCAGCCAAGATTCAGTGCCAAAACTGTTTTTT. It yields the protein CASSQDSVPKLFF.

J is TRBJ2-7 and V is TRBV28; TRBD2 might be the D (6 bases). Germline lookup yields CDR1 MDHEN and CDR2 SYDVKM. V dropped 6 bases and J dropped 2 bases, with 20 bases sitting between them. The CDR3 totals 16 residues. The CDR3 DNA sequence: TGTGCCAGCAGGTCTCCTGGCGGGGCTCACGCCTACGAGCAGTACTTC. Translation gives CASRSPGGAHAYEQYF.

V gene TRBV6-4 combines with J gene TRBJ2-1; D not resolved. The CDR3 contains 15 residues. Per the germline V gene, CDR1 is MRHNA and CDR2 is SNTAGT. V lost 1 base and J 4 bases, leaving 11 bases between the germline ends. The CDR3 reads CASSDLPTPYNEQFF. DNA of the CDR3: TGTGCCAGCAGTGACTTACCCACACCGTACAATGAGCAGTTCTTC.

J is TRBJ2-5 and V is TRBV7-3; 8 positions agree with TRBD1. The trim removed 2 bases at V and 5 bases at J, leaving 7 bases unmatched. Per the germline V gene, CDR1 is SGHTA and CDR2 is FQGTGA. This CDR3 comprises 15 residues. The CDR3 spells CASSLGDRRSETQYF. The CDR3 nucleotides are TGTGCCAGCAGCTTAGGGGACAGGAGGTCGGAGACCCAGTACTTC.

V and J are TRBV5-1 and TRBJ1-1; D call uncertain. The germline V and J ends were trimmed by 4 bases and 0 bases, with 7 bases remaining between them. Germline loops: CDR1 SGHRS, CDR2 YFSETQ. This CDR3 has 13 amino acids. The CDR3 loop is CASSLTVNTEAFF. Here the CDR3 DNA reads TGCGCCAGCAGCCTAACAGTGAACACTGAAGCTTTCTTT.

This chain joins TRBV11-2 and TRBJ2-5; 7 nucleotides match TRBD2. The CDR3 is 15 residues long. The V segment lost 3 bases and the J segment 4 bases; nucleotides outside the gene matches: 8. Germline CDR1 and CDR2: SGHAT and FQNNGV. CDR3 nucleotides: TGTGCCAGCAGCTTTGGTATCGTAGCGGGAGAGACCCAGTACTTC. This translates into CASSFGIVAGETQYF.

The chain employs TRBV2 and TRBJ2-1; TRBD2 is a possible D gene (5 bases). There are 15 residues in the CDR3. Trimming pared 5 bases from V and 7 bases from J, leaving 18 bases between. Germline V gives CDR1 SNHLY, CDR2 FYNNEI. CDR3 in amino acids: CASSFGGLARNEQFF. CDR3 nucleotide sequence: TGTGCCAGCAGTTTCGGCGGGCTAGCTAGGAATGAGCAGTTCTTC. Full variable domain (missing parts from reference TRBV2 and TRBJ2-1): EPEVTQTPSHQVTQMGQEVILRCVPISNHLYFYWYRQILGQKVEFLVSFYNNEISEKSEIFDDQFSVERPDGSNFTLKIRSTKLEDSAMYFCASSFGGLARNEQFFGPGTRLTVL.

V is TRBV18 and J is TRBJ1-5; no clear D. Germline CDR1 reads KGHSH; CDR2 reads LQKENI. The CDR3 contains 16 residues. The V end lost 3 bases, the J end lost 0 bases, and 12 bases lay between the germline ends. CDR3 protein: CASSPDKTRSNQPQHF. For the CDR3, the DNA is TGTGCCAGCTCACCCGACAAGACACGTAGCAATCAGCCCCAGCATTTT.

The chain recombines TRBV7-8 with TRBJ2-5; TRBD2 agrees at 10 bases. The CDR3 loop spans 18 amino acids. Germline V CDR1 and CDR2: SGHVS, FQNEAQ. V shed 1 base and J 1 base; nucleotides not matched to a gene: 9. Written as DNA, the CDR3 is TGTGCCAGCAGCTTAGGTCGCCTAGCGGGGGATTCCCAAGAGACCCAGTACTTC. Encoded protein: CASSLGRLAGDSQETQYF.

This sequence joins TRBV5-6 and TRBJ1-6; D is possibly TRBD1 (5 bases). Germline CDR1 reads SGHDT; CDR2 reads YYEEEE. The CDR3 is 15 amino acids. V was pared by 3 bases and J by 8 bases, with 15 bases between. This CDR3 reads CASSSGDLIYSPLHF. Written as DNA, the CDR3 is TGTGCCAGCAGCTCTGGGGACCTAATATATTCACCCCTCCACTTT.

The chain couples TRBV9 to TRBJ2-7; D perhaps matches TRBD1 (5 bases). CDR3 length: 15 amino acids. Germline-derived CDR1 and CDR2 are SGDLS and YYNGEE. V was cut by 0 bases and J by 4 bases, with 14 bases left in between. The CDR3 protein is CASSVGSKGIYEQYF. The CDR3, as DNA: TGTGCCAGCAGCGTAGGTTCGAAGGGGATATACGAGCAGTACTTC.

V and J are TRBV10-1 and TRBJ2-1, with D unclear. Trimming cost V 4 bases and J 4 bases, with 5 bases left between them. Germline V gene lookup returns CDR1 WNHNN and CDR2 SYGVQD (reference sequence). This CDR3 contains 12 residues. This chain's CDR3 is CASSVKYNEQFF. CDR3 DNA: TGCGCCAGCAGTGTAAAATACAATGAGCAGTTCTTC.

The chain links TRBV2 to TRBJ2-7; maybe TRBD2 (6 bases). CDR1 is SNHLY, CDR2 FYNNEI, per germline. Trimming removed 3 bases at V and 3 bases at J, with 30 bases between. The CDR3 is made up of 20 amino acids. CDR3 loop: CASSEWVGAKQWGVSYEQYF. The CDR3 nucleotides read TGTGCCAGCAGTGAGTGGGTCGGGGCCAAACAGTGGGGGGTAAGCTACGAGCAGTACTTC.

This clone has just one count. This rearrangement joins TRBV5-5 to TRBJ1-1; tentatively, D is TRBD1 (6 bases). The ends were cut back, 2 bases at V and 11 bases at J, with 13 bases in the middle. The length of the CDR3 is 12 residues. CDR1 and CDR2 (germline): SGHKS, YYEKEE (reference sequence). CDR3 bases: TGTGCCAGCAGCTTAACAACAGGGAAGGCTTTCTTT. Amino acid sequence: CASSLTTGKAFF.

V and J are TRBV19 and TRBJ1-5; unclear D gene. The V and J ends lost 5 bases and 0 bases respectively, with 8 bases between them. The CDR3 extends over 14 amino acids. CDR1 is LNHDA, CDR2 SQIVND, per germline (reference sequence). CDR3 bases: TGTGCCAGTAGTGACATCGGTAGCAATCAGCCCCAGCATTTT. The encoded protein is CASSDIGSNQPQHF.

This clone was seen a single time. CDR3 bases: TGTGCCAGCAGTTCCCCGGGGAGGGTTCACACTGAAGCTTTCTTT. Protein sequence: CASSSPGRVHTEAFF. This chain links TRBV27 with TRBJ1-1; D remains ambiguous. Per germline, CDR1 MNHEY and CDR2 SMNVEV (reference sequence). The CDR3 has 15 amino acids. V was clipped by 4 bases and J by 3 bases, with 15 bases between them.

This chain connects TRBV6-6 to TRBJ2-7; D remains unclear. The length of the CDR3 is 13 residues. CDR1 and CDR2 (germline): MNHNY, SVGAGI (reference sequence). With 0 bases removed from V and 1 base from J, the gap between germline ends came to 4 bases. In nucleotides, the CDR3 is TGTGCCAGCAGTTACTCTGTTTCCTACGAGCAGTACTTC. This sequence encodes CASSYSVSYEQYF.

This clone was picked up a small number of times. CDR3 in DNA: TGTGCCAGCAGCTTGTTCACAGAGAATTCACCCCTCCACTTT. Protein sequence: CASSLFTENSPLHF. V gene TRBV5-8 combines with J gene TRBJ1-6; D is ambiguous. V was shortened by 1 base and J by 7 bases, with 9 bases between the two germline ends. Germline V gives CDR1 SGHTS, CDR2 YDEGEE. This CDR3 is built from 14 residues.

The sample holds a few counts of this clone. V and J are TRBV4-3 and TRBJ2-7, with D possibly being TRBD2 (5 bases). CDR3 size: 14 residues. The ends were cut back, 0 bases at V and 1 base at J, with 7 bases in the middle. Germline V gene lookup returns CDR1 LGHNA and CDR2 YSLEER. For the CDR3, the DNA is TGCGCCAGCAGCCAAGATCGGGGTTCCTACGAGCAGTACTTC. It yields the protein CASSQDRGSYEQYF.

The chain uses TRBV19 and TRBJ2-2, with 11 bases identical to TRBD2. The CDR3 has 17 residues. Germline V CDR1 and CDR2: LNHDA, SQIVND (reference sequence). J was trimmed by 3 bases and V by 3 bases; bases with no gene match: 6. CDR3 protein: CASSILTSGADTGELFF. In DNA form, the CDR3 reads TGTGCCAGTAGTATCTTGACTAGCGGGGCCGACACCGGGGAGCTGTTTTTT.

This sequence joins TRBV11-3 and TRBJ2-7; no firm D call. CDR1 and CDR2 (germline): SGHNT, YENEEA. The CDR3 sequence is 14 residues long. V lost 5 bases, J lost 3 bases, and 14 bases lay in between. The CDR3 loop is CASSQGRGNYEQYF. CDR3 in DNA: TGTGCCAGCAGCCAAGGACGTGGCAACTACGAGCAGTACTTC.

The CDR3, as DNA: TGTGCCAGCAGTTTACGCCTTATGGGCGCTGAAGCTTTCTTT. It is translated as CASSLRLMGAEAFF. The chain employs TRBV28 and TRBJ1-1; no definite D call. Germline CDR1 and CDR2: MDHEN and SYDVKM. Between the trimmed V and J ends, which lost 2 bases and 6 bases, there was a span of 13 bases. The CDR3 has 14 amino acids.

The chain couples TRBV7-2 to TRBJ2-7, with 10 positions matching TRBD1. V lost 1 base and J lost 5; bases outside the gene matches: 8. The CDR3 has 16 amino acids. CDR1 is SGHTA and CDR2 is FQGNSA in the germline V gene. Here the CDR3 DNA reads TGTGCCAGCAGCTTAGAGGTCCGGGACAGGGGACACGAGCAGTACTTC. Translating it yields CASSLEVRDRGHEQYF.

The gene calls are TRBV19 and TRBJ1-1, with D perhaps TRBD1 (5 bases). The CDR3 runs 15 residues. Germline values: CDR1 LNHDA, CDR2 SQIVND (reference sequence). V lost 3 bases and J 1 base, leaving 12 bases between the germline ends. The CDR3 DNA reads as TGTGCCAGTAGTATTGGCTGGGGGAGGAACACTGAAGCTTTCTTT. This gives the protein CASSIGWGRNTEAFF.

The rearrangement joins TRBV5-1 to TRBJ2-5; D gene uncertain. Germline assignment: CDR1 SGHRS and CDR2 YFSETQ. The CDR3 has 14 residues. Deletions cut 0 bases from V and 5 bases from J, with 11 bases between. In DNA form, the CDR3 reads TGCGCCAGCAGCTTGGAAGGGTTCGGGGAGACCCAGTACTTC. This sequence encodes CASSLEGFGETQYF. The full variable domain, its missing parts supplied by reference TRBV5-1 and TRBJ2-5, is KAGVTQTPRYLIKTRGQQVTLSCSPISGHRSVSWYQQTPGQGLQFLFEYFSETQRNKGNFPGRFSGRQFSNSRSEMNVSTLELGDSALYLCASSLEGFGETQYFGPGTRLLVL.

This chain links TRBV7-9 with TRBJ2-2; 7 positions match TRBD2. CDR3 length: 16 residues. Germline V gives CDR1 SEHNR, CDR2 FQNEAQ (reference sequence). V lost 5 bases to trimming and J lost 2 bases; unmatched junction nucleotides: 8. CDR3 sequence: CASSLPGLPNTGELFF. Here the CDR3 DNA reads TGTGCCAGCAGCCTACCGGGACTACCAAACACCGGGGAGCTGTTTTTT.

The chain recombines TRBV11-3 with TRBJ2-7, with 8 bases that match TRBD2. The CDR3 is 15 amino acids. Germline V gene data show CDR1 as SGHNT and CDR2 as YENEEA. Unmatched junction bases numbered 2, after V lost 1 base and J lost 0 bases. CDR3 region: CASSLGAGVSYEQYF. CDR3 coding DNA: TGTGCCAGCAGCTTAGGAGCGGGGGTCTCCTACGAGCAGTACTTC.

The V gene is TRBV7-3, the J gene TRBJ2-5, with a tentative D call TRBD2 (7 bases). V was cut by 6 bases and J by 2 bases, with 10 bases left in between. The CDR3 length is 13 residues. The germline gives CDR1 SGHTA, CDR2 FQGTGA. The CDR3 DNA sequence: TGTGCCAGCAGTCGGGGGGCTCAAGAGACCCAGTACTTC. Amino acid sequence: CASSRGAQETQYF. Full variable domain (rest looked up from reference TRBV7-3 and TRBJ2-5): GAGVSQTPSNKVTEKGKYVELRCDPISGHTALYWYRQSLGQGPEFLIYFQGTGAADDSGLPNDRFFAVRPEGSVSTLKIQRTERGDSAVYLCASSRGAQETQYFGPGTRLLVL.